Each of the 2 T cell receptor beta chains below was sequenced from the same sample in a study of T cells in Graves' hyperthyroidism and ophthalmopathy. What was amplified from RNA transcripts were TCR beta CDR3 regions. Primed by the HTBI set, a first-round RT-PCR was run on the TCR CDR3. Via MiXCR, TCRdb re-called the multiplex PCR reads, giving one row per CDR3 protein. Of 280,000 or so distinct CDR3 sequences in the sample, 20% to 30% are singletons; the top ten hold around 28%. The sequencing input was blood. The receptor source for this set is a man aged 35 to 55 with Graves' hyperthyroidism that later progressed to Graves' ophthalmopathy.

This clonotype was seen a handful of times. V is TRBV20-1 and J is TRBJ2-5; 9 bases are a match to TRBD2. The CDR3 extends over 17 amino acids. Trimming took 3 bases from V and 0 from J; bases not matched to a gene: 11. Germline V lookup: CDR1 DFQATT, CDR2 SNEGSKA (reference sequence). In DNA form, the CDR3 reads TGCAGTGCTAGTCCATTAGAAGGACTAGCGAACCAAGAGACCCAGTACTTC. Its protein product is CSASPLEGLANQETQYF.

At least ten counts were recorded for this clonotype. The rearrangement uses TRBV6-1 and TRBJ1-5; D is perhaps TRBD1 (6 bases). Germline loops: CDR1 MNHNS, CDR2 SASEGT. The CDR3 is 16 amino acids. Trimming took 7 bases from V and 0 from J, leaving 16 bases between them. The chain's CDR3 is CASKNRAGNSNQPQHF. In DNA form, the CDR3 reads TGTGCCAGCAAGAACAGGGCGGGAAATAGCAATCAGCCCCAGCATTTT.